The rows below give T cell receptor beta chains drawn from one sample of a study of blood T cell repertoires in COVID-19. Here immunoSEQ multiplex PCR was the method, and the copy in TCRdb shows in-frame clones only, minus some. The sample has about 160,000 clones, about 92% seen once; the top ten hold 2%. Source material: peripheral blood. Every receptor here comes from a woman aged 55-75 years with COVID-19, enrolled during active disease. CDR3s include the opening cysteine and the closing phenylalanine or tryptophan. Each record gives: V gene, clone size, D gene, J gene, CDR3 DNA, CDR3 protein. D genes are given only for firm matches. The size of a clone is reported for some rows only, either as once, few or many, or as a class for expanded clones.

v_call: TRBV6-6
clone_size: NA
d_call: NA
j_call: TRBJ1-3
cdr3_nt: TGTGCCAGCACCTATACAGGGTTGGGAAACACCATATATTTT
cdr3_aa: CASTYTGLGNTIYF

v_call: TRBV27
clone_size: once
d_call: TRBD1
j_call: TRBJ1-2
cdr3_nt: TGTGCCAGCAGTTTCAGGGGGCGAGCTAACTATGGCTACACCTTC
cdr3_aa: CASSFRGRANYGYTF

v_call: TRBV6-6
clone_size: NA
d_call: NA
j_call: TRBJ1-4
cdr3_nt: TGTGCCAGCAGAATGAGCGGACGAGGAGAAAAACTGTTTTTT
cdr3_aa: CASRMSGRGEKLFF

v_call: TRBV7-3
clone_size: NA
d_call: TRBD2
j_call: TRBJ2-2
cdr3_nt: TGTGCCAGCAGCTTAACTGGACTAGCGGGGGGCGCGAACACCGGGGAGCTGTTTTTT
cdr3_aa: CASSLTGLAGGANTGELFF

v_call: TRBV11-3
clone_size: NA
d_call: TRBD1
j_call: TRBJ2-2
cdr3_nt: TGTGCCAGCAGCTTACGGACAGGGACCGGGGAGCTGTTTTTT
cdr3_aa: CASSLRTGTGELFF

v_call: TRBV7-2
clone_size: NA
d_call: NA
j_call: TRBJ1-2
cdr3_nt: TGTGCCAGCAGCTTTCAGTCTCTCTATGGCTACACCTTC
cdr3_aa: CASSFQSLYGYTF

v_call: TRBV7-2
clone_size: NA
d_call: NA
j_call: TRBJ2-7
cdr3_nt: TGTGCCAGCAGCTTAACCGGGAGTAAAGCCTACGAGCAGTACTTC
cdr3_aa: CASSLTGSKAYEQYF

v_call: TRBV7-2
clone_size: NA
d_call: NA
j_call: TRBJ2-1
cdr3_nt: TGTGCCAGCAGCTTCGGGACTTACTTTGGTGAGCAGTTCTTC
cdr3_aa: CASSFGTYFGEQFF

v_call: TRBV10-3
clone_size: NA
d_call: NA
j_call: TRBJ1-3
cdr3_nt: TGTGCCATCAGTGGAGTTTTGTCTGGAAACACCATATATTTT
cdr3_aa: CAISGVLSGNTIYF

v_call: TRBV11-2
clone_size: NA
d_call: NA
j_call: TRBJ1-2
cdr3_nt: TGTGCCAGCAGCTCCTACTCAGGGGTCTATGGCTACACCTTC
cdr3_aa: CASSSYSGVYGYTF

v_call: TRBV19
clone_size: NA
d_call: NA
j_call: TRBJ1-2
cdr3_nt: TGTGCCAGTAGTTCTCGACAACTTTTAAACTATGGCTACACCTTC
cdr3_aa: CASSSRQLLNYGYTF

v_call: TRBV9
clone_size: NA
d_call: NA
j_call: TRBJ1-4
cdr3_nt: TGTGCCAGCAGCCCAGGGGATGCTAATGAAAAACTGTTTTTT
cdr3_aa: CASSPGDANEKLFF

v_call: TRBV15
clone_size: NA
d_call: NA
j_call: TRBJ2-7
cdr3_nt: TGTGCCACCAGCCCCCCGGGATCCACCTACGAGCAGTACTTC
cdr3_aa: CATSPPGSTYEQYF

v_call: TRBV11-2
clone_size: NA
d_call: TRBD1
j_call: TRBJ2-1
cdr3_nt: TGTGCCAGCGGGACAGAGCCCTCCTACAATGAGCAGTTCTTC
cdr3_aa: CASGTEPSYNEQFF

v_call: TRBV5-1
clone_size: NA
d_call: TRBD2
j_call: TRBJ2-5
cdr3_nt: TGCGCCAGCGGGGAGGGGACGGAGACCCAGTACTTC
cdr3_aa: CASGEGTETQYF